This T cell receptor beta chain derives from a study of CD8+CD57+ T cells in acquired aplastic anemia. Study-level information: CD4+ reads averaged approximately 9.9 million in healthy donors.

As to this clonotype: Its antigen is currently unknown. Here the CDR3 omits its conserved ending phenylalanine or tryptophan, so a read error is the likely source.

Regarding the study as a whole: Levels of CD8+ Simpson's diversity were not significantly distinct in patients versus controls.

CDR3 and TCR beta VDJ profiling relied on genomic DNA as the template. TCRdb re-called the reads with MiXCR, one entry per CDR3 protein. The sample has about 190,000 distinct CDR3 sequences, approximately 50% seen once; the top ten hold approximately 15%. Sequenced sample: sorted CD4+, CD8+, or CD8+CD57+ T cells (not recorded which) from PBMCs. The clonotype originates from a human donor in good health, serving as a control.

This CDR3 reads CASSHRLRETQYS. As DNA, the CDR3 is TGTGCCAGCAGTCACAGGTTAAGGGAGACCCAGTACTCC. The genes are TRBV13 and TRBJ2-5; the D gene is possibly TRBD1 (5 bases). V shed 6 bases and J shed 5 bases, with 13 bases lying between them. The germline gives CDR1 PRHDT, CDR2 FYEKMQ (reference sequence). The CDR3 consists of 13 residues.